Below are 30 T cell receptor beta chains sequenced from a single sample in a study of metastatic and nonmetastatic thyroid tumors. All patients were treatment-naive before thyroid surgery. TCRdb re-called clones via MiXCR from the PCR reads. Here the sample spans 35,000 to 50,000 clones, approximately 19% being singletons. The specimen sequenced was blood. These receptors were taken from a female donor with papillary thyroid cancer or a benign thyroid nodule (not recorded which). Some clones in this sample may be carry-over from other donors' samples.

This clone was seen at least ten times. The DNA for the CDR3 is TGCAGTGCTAGTCCTAGCGGGAGTGTGGGCGAGCAGTACTTC. This encodes CSASPSGSVGEQYF. The V and J genes are TRBV20-1 and TRBJ2-7; 10 nucleotides align to TRBD2. The CDR3 is made up of 14 amino acids. The ends lost 3 bases at V and 6 bases at J; junction bases unmatched: 8. Germline CDR1 is DFQATT and CDR2 is SNEGSKA (reference sequence).

This clone was recorded many times. The chain recombines TRBV29-1 with TRBJ2-3; no clear D. This CDR3 region has 13 residues. Trimming pared 4 bases from V and 1 base from J, leaving 9 bases between. Germline V gives CDR1 SQVTM, CDR2 ANQGSEA. CDR3 bases: TGCAGCGTTGCCACCTTTGGCACAGATACGCAGTATTTT. It yields the protein CSVATFGTDTQYF.

The chain employs TRBV5-1 and TRBJ1-2; TRBD1 matches at 8 bases. This CDR3 is built from 16 residues. From germline, CDR1 is SGHRS and CDR2 YFSETQ. With 0 bases clipped from V and 6 bases from J, the junction kept 10 bases outside the gene matches. DNA of the CDR3: TGCGCCAGCAGCTTGGGGCGGGGCGACAGGGGTGATGGCTACACCTTC. Protein product: CASSLGRGDRGDGYTF.

The sample holds many counts of this clone. This chain joins TRBV28 and TRBJ2-3; 12 nucleotides match TRBD2. Germline-derived CDR1 and CDR2 are MDHEN and SYDVKM. The CDR3 spans 14 residues. After removal of 8 bases from V and 4 bases from J, the junction contained 4 bases not matched to a gene. As DNA, the CDR3 is TGTGCCAGCCGACTAGCGGGAGCTTCAGATACGCAGTATTTT. It codes for CASRLAGASDTQYF.

This clone was recorded many times. The chain carries TRBV20-1 and TRBJ2-5; 8 nucleotides line up with TRBD2. Germline CDR1 is DFQATT and CDR2 is SNEGSKA (reference sequence). J lost 1 base, V lost 5 bases, and 9 bases had no gene match. The CDR3 runs 15 residues. CDR3 sequence (DNA): TGCAGTGCTGATAGAGTGACTAGCGCCCAAGAGACCCAGTACTTC. This translates into CSADRVTSAQETQYF.

This clone was found a few times. J is TRBJ2-7 and V is TRBV19; D may match TRBD1 or TRBD2 (5 bases each). Germline V gene lookup returns CDR1 LNHDA and CDR2 SQIVND (reference sequence). V was pared by 5 bases and J by 4 bases, with 18 bases between. The CDR3 loop spans 15 amino acids. The CDR3 coding sequence is TGTGCCAGTAGTCGGGGCCGTCAGGGTGAGTACGAGCAGTACTTC. Translation gives CASSRGRQGEYEQYF.

V is TRBV19 and J is TRBJ2-1; 14 bases match TRBD2. This CDR3 has 18 residues. V dropped 7 bases and J dropped 4; count of bases not matched to a gene: 12. Germline CDR1 reads LNHDA; CDR2 reads SQIVND (reference sequence). In DNA, the CDR3 is TGTGCCAGTAATCCGACTAGCGGGGGGGCTCATGTTTACAATGAGCAGTTCTTC. Translated, it gives CASNPTSGGAHVYNEQFF.

This clone showed up many times. Just one base apart from a much larger clone, this may be a read error. This chain links TRBV28 with TRBJ2-7, with D unclear. Trimming took off 6 bases at V and 9 bases at J, with 9 bases between the two ends. The V gene's germline CDR1 is MDHEN and CDR2 SYDVKM. The CDR3 contains 10 residues. This CDR3 is CASSSPLQYF. The CDR3 DNA reads as TGTGCCAGCAGCTCACCTTTGCAGTACTTC. Supplemented by reference TRBV28 and TRBJ2-7, the full variable domain reads DVKVTQSSRYLVKRTGEKVFLECVQDMDHENMFWYRQDPGLGLRLIYFSYDVKMKEKGDIPEGYSVSREKKERFSLILESASTNQTSMYLCASSSPLQYFGPGTRLTVT.

This clone was observed many times. This sequence joins TRBV4-2 and TRBJ2-3; 8 bases are a match to TRBD2. There are 17 residues in the CDR3. The V gene end was trimmed by 3 bases and the J gene end by 4 bases; junction bases not matched to a gene: 12. Per the germline V gene, CDR1 is LGHNA and CDR2 is YNFKEQ. CDR3 protein: CASSHLAGGTGPDTQYF. CDR3 sequence (DNA): TGTGCCAGCAGCCACCTCGCGGGGGGTACCGGGCCAGATACGCAGTATTTT.

This clone has a count of ten or more. V and J are TRBV3-1 and TRBJ2-7; a weak D match, TRBD1 (6 bases). Germline V gene data show CDR1 as LGHDT and CDR2 as YNNKEL (reference sequence). Trimming left V 5 bases short and J 6 bases short, with 11 bases between. The CDR3 is 12 amino acids. The CDR3 region has the DNA TGTGCCAGCAGCGCACAGGGAGCCGAGCAGTACTTC. The encoded protein is CASSAQGAEQYF.

A few counts support this clone. J is TRBJ2-1 and V is TRBV6-5; no clear D gene. V lost 0 bases to trimming and J lost 3 bases, with 6 bases between them. The CDR3 is 14 residues long. From germline, CDR1 is MNHEY and CDR2 SVGAGI. CDR3 nucleotide sequence: TGTGCCAGCAGTTACTCGATTGACTACAATGAGCAGTTCTTC. Its protein product is CASSYSIDYNEQFF.

This clone was detected only a few times. A much larger clone sits a single nucleotide away, making a read error possible. Other DNA sequences in this specimen translate into the identical CDR3. The chain is built from TRBV7-7 and TRBJ2-5; D is undetermined. From germline, CDR1 is SSHAT and CDR2 FNYEAQ (reference sequence). CDR3 length equals 13 residues. CDR3 nucleotides: TGTGCTAGCAGCTTAGATCGACGATCTGGACAGTACTTC. Its protein product is CASSLDRRSGQYF.

This clone was detected a few times. The chain is built from TRBV30 and TRBJ1-2, with D possibly being TRBD1 (6 bases). The CDR3 runs to 14 residues. Germline-derived CDR1 and CDR2 are GTSNPN and SVGIG (reference sequence). V was shortened by 2 bases and J by 8 bases, with 18 bases between the two germline ends. DNA of the CDR3: TGTGCCTGGAGTCTCACAGGGATCACGGGAGGCTACACCTTC. It encodes CAWSLTGITGGYTF. The whole variable domain, filled in from reference TRBV30 and TRBJ1-2, reads SQTIHQWPATLVQPVGSPLSLECTVEGTSNPNLYWYRQAAGRGLQLLFYSVGIGQISSEVPQNLSASRPQDRQFILSSKKLLLSDSGFYLCAWSLTGITGGYTFGSGTRLTVV.

This clone was detected many times. V is TRBV20-1 and J is TRBJ2-1, with 8 bases that match TRBD1. Germline trimming cut 3 bases from V and 8 bases from J; bases unmatched to any gene: 15. The CDR3 spans 16 residues. Per germline, CDR1 DFQATT and CDR2 SNEGSKA (reference sequence). CDR3 in amino acids: CSASQNRGRKRDEQFF. The CDR3, as DNA: TGCAGTGCTAGTCAAAACAGGGGGAGAAAAAGGGATGAGCAGTTCTTC.

This clone occurred a few times. J is TRBJ2-1 and V is TRBV19; D is unclear. This CDR3 has 15 amino acids. The V gene's germline CDR1 is LNHDA and CDR2 SQIVND (reference sequence). Trimming pared 7 bases from V and 6 bases from J, leaving 19 bases between. CDR3 loop: CASIPWGGLFNEQFF. Written as DNA, the CDR3 is TGTGCCAGTATCCCCTGGGGTGGGCTGTTCAATGAGCAGTTCTTC.

The V gene is TRBV28, the J gene TRBJ2-5, with 9 bases lining up with TRBD1. CDR3 length equals 16 residues. Germline V gene data show CDR1 as MDHEN and CDR2 as SYDVKM. V shed 4 bases and J 7 bases; nucleotides not matched to a gene: 13. The CDR3 loop reads CASSYLGTGYVSTQYF. CDR3 in DNA: TGTGCCAGCAGTTACCTCGGGACAGGGTATGTCTCGACCCAGTACTTC.

This chain links TRBV28 with TRBJ1-2, with 8 bases matching TRBD1. Germline lookup yields CDR1 MDHEN and CDR2 SYDVKM. J gave up 4 bases and V 2 bases, and 9 bases lay outside the gene matches. CDR3 size: 16 residues. The CDR3 sequence is CASSLPQGALSYGYTF. The CDR3 DNA follows: TGTGCCAGCAGTTTACCCCAGGGGGCGCTGAGCTATGGCTACACCTTC.

The rearrangement joins TRBV5-1 to TRBJ1-3; the D gene is possibly TRBD1 (5 bases). Trimming took off 0 bases at V and 4 bases at J, with 20 bases between the two ends. CDR1 and CDR2 (germline): SGHRS, YFSETQ. This CDR3 region has 18 residues. The CDR3 DNA reads TGCGCCAGCAGCTTGGATCCGCGGCAGGGCGAGAGAGGAAACACCATATATTTT. This codes for CASSLDPRQGERGNTIYF.

This clone was seen only a few times. The J gene is TRBJ1-1, the V gene TRBV2; D gene uncertain. Germline V CDR1 and CDR2: SNHLY, FYNNEI. V was cut by 5 bases and J by 3 bases, with 4 bases left in between. This CDR3 is 11 amino acids long. This CDR3 is CASSPYTEAFF. The CDR3, as DNA: TGTGCCAGCAGTCCCTACACTGAAGCTTTCTTT.

The chain combines TRBV6-1 with TRBJ2-7; 9 bases match TRBD2. CDR3 length: 14 residues. Germline CDR1 is MNHNS and CDR2 is SASEGT. The junction had 8 bases not matched to a gene; V was cut back by 6 bases and J by 5 bases. In nucleotides, the CDR3 is TGTGCCAGCAGAGGCCTAGCGGGACCGAACGAGCAGTACTTC. Encoded protein: CASRGLAGPNEQYF.

This clone has a single count. The rearrangement links TRBV30 to TRBJ1-5; weak D call: TRBD1 (6 bases). The CDR3 has 13 amino acids. Between the trimmed V and J ends, which lost 0 bases and 6 bases, there was a span of 9 bases. Germline CDR1 is GTSNPN and CDR2 is SVGIG (reference sequence). The CDR3 is CAWSVQGFQPQHF. The DNA for the CDR3 is TGTGCCTGGAGTGTACAGGGTTTTCAGCCCCAGCATTTT. Together with reference TRBV30 and TRBJ1-5, the CDR3 gives the full variable domain: SQTIHQWPATLVQPVGSPLSLECTVEGTSNPNLYWYRQAAGRGLQLLFYSVGIGQISSEVPQNLSASRPQDRQFILSSKKLLLSDSGFYLCAWSVQGFQPQHFGDGTRLSIL.

This clone appeared many times. The chain links TRBV2 to TRBJ1-5, with D uncertain. The CDR3 has 12 amino acids. The germline V and J ends were trimmed by 7 bases and 3 bases, with 7 bases remaining between them. Germline assignment: CDR1 SNHLY and CDR2 FYNNEI. CDR3 region: CASTMDNQPQHF. The CDR3 DNA reads as TGTGCCAGCACTATGGACAATCAGCCCCAGCATTTT.

This clone was seen repeatedly, ten times or more. The V call is TRBV20-1, the J call TRBJ1-2, with 7 nucleotides matching TRBD1. V lost 3 bases and J lost 8; bases outside the gene matches: 6. Per germline, CDR1 DFQATT and CDR2 SNEGSKA (reference sequence). CDR3 size: 12 residues. The CDR3: CSASEGALGYTF. The CDR3 DNA follows: TGCAGTGCTAGCGAGGGGGCGCTGGGCTACACCTTC.

The chain employs TRBV13 and TRBJ1-1, with D hard to call. Trimming took off 2 bases at V and 0 bases at J, with 7 bases between the two ends. From germline, CDR1 is PRHDT and CDR2 FYEKMQ (reference sequence). This CDR3 region has 14 residues. The CDR3 loop is CASSLMTVNTEAFF. The CDR3 nucleotides are TGTGCCAGCAGCTTAATGACGGTGAACACTGAAGCTTTCTTT.

In its sample, this clone was seen many times. The V and J genes are TRBV7-2 and TRBJ2-1; 7 bases map to TRBD2. This CDR3 comprises 15 residues. CDR1 is SGHTA and CDR2 is FQGNSA in the germline V gene. V trimming: 5 bases; J trimming: 9 bases; junction bases outside the gene matches: 13. CDR3 in DNA: TGTGCCAGCAGCCCCCTCGCGGGAGCTAGCGGTGAGCAGTTCTTC. Translating it yields CASSPLAGASGEQFF. Full variable domain (remainder filled in from reference TRBV7-2 and TRBJ2-1): GAGVSQSPSNKVTEKGKDVELRCDPISGHTALYWYRQSLGQGLEFLIYFQGNSAPDKSGLPSDRFSAERTGGSVSTLTIQRTQQEDSAVYLCASSPLAGASGEQFFGPGTRLTVL.

On this clone: No conserved phenylalanine or tryptophan is present at the end of the CDR3, so a read error is the likely explanation. This chain uses TRBV27 with TRBJ2-7, with 9 bases matching TRBD1. The V gene's germline CDR1 is MNHEY and CDR2 SMNVEV (reference sequence). The ends lost 0 bases at V and 8 bases at J; junction bases unmatched: 11. This CDR3 is built from 16 residues. The CDR3 bases are TGTGCCAGCAGTTTATCGGTCGGGACAGGGTACGCTCAGCAGTACTCC. It codes for CASSLSVGTGYAQQYS.

The sample holds many counts of this clone. This chain links TRBV6-1 with TRBJ2-1; TRBD2 agrees at 7 bases. With V trimmed by 2 bases and J by 0 bases, 4 bases remained unmatched. The CDR3 is 16 amino acids. The germline V gene encodes CDR1 MNHNS and CDR2 SASEGT. The CDR3 DNA reads as TGTGCCAGCAGTGAAAGGCGCGGGAGCTCCTACAATGAGCAGTTCTTC. Its protein product is CASSERRGSSYNEQFF.

The chain combines TRBV7-6 with TRBJ2-1; 8 nucleotides line up with TRBD2. The germline CDR1 and CDR2 sequences are SGHVS and FNYEAQ. V lost 5 bases and J lost 7; bases outside the gene matches: 10. This CDR3 has 15 amino acids. CDR3 in DNA: TGTGCCAGCAGCCCTACTAGCGGCTTCGGGAATGAGCAGTTCTTC. As protein: CASSPTSGFGNEQFF.

The table lists this clone with many counts. The chain recombines TRBV28 with TRBJ2-7; D is perhaps TRBD1 (5 bases). This CDR3 is built from 12 residues. V was pared by 7 bases and J by 4 bases, with 11 bases between. Germline lookup yields CDR1 MDHEN and CDR2 SYDVKM. The CDR3 reads CASTSSGYEQYF. CDR3 in DNA: TGTGCCAGCACCTCCTCAGGGTACGAGCAGTACTTC.

With respect to this clone: A much larger clonotype is one base distant, so this may be a read error. The rearrangement uses TRBV6-5 and TRBJ2-3; the D gene is possibly TRBD2 (5 bases). This CDR3 region has 14 residues. V lost 4 bases and J lost 4, with 12 bases in between. Germline-derived CDR1 and CDR2 are MNHEY and SVGAGI. This CDR3 is CASSLPGIPDTQYF. The CDR3 region has the DNA TGTGCCAGCAGTTTACCCGGGATCCCAGATACGCAGTATTTT.